These 9 T cell receptor beta chains came from one sample sequenced in a study of OX40 agonist ivuxolimab in advanced cancers. Method: immunoSEQ multiplex PCR; TCRdb's copy keeps in-frame clones and lacks some. The table lists over 100,000 clones, around 93% of them singletons, with around 0.15% in the top ten. The sequenced sample was CD4+ or CD8+ T cells sorted from blood, obtained in a trial of the OX40 agonist ivuxolimab. These TCRs come from an adult with an advanced solid tumor such as melanoma, head and neck, liver or kidney cancer.

This sequence joins TRBV5-1 and TRBJ2-7; D may be TRBD2 (5 bases). Germline assignment: CDR1 SGHRS and CDR2 YFSETQ. Deletions cut 2 bases from V and 3 bases from J, with 12 bases between. CDR3 size: 14 residues. The CDR3 DNA is TGCGCCAGCAGCTTTTCTAGCCTTGACTACGAGCAGTACTTC. It is translated as CASSFSSLDYEQYF.

The chain employs TRBV18 and TRBJ1-5; 9 bases match TRBD1. The J segment lost 2 bases and the V segment lost 1 base, leaving 3 bases of the junction unmatched. CDR3 length equals 16 residues. Per germline, CDR1 KGHSH and CDR2 LQKENI. The CDR3 sequence is CASSPRGQGGNQPQHF. CDR3 coding DNA: TGTGCCAGCTCACCACGGGGACAGGGCGGCAATCAGCCCCAGCATTTT.

The chain carries TRBV7-2 and TRBJ2-3, with a tentative D call TRBD1 (6 bases). Germline-derived CDR1 and CDR2 are SGHTA and FQGNSA. V was cut by 6 bases and J by 4 bases, with 20 bases left in between. The CDR3 has 16 amino acids. The CDR3 nucleotides are TGTGCCAGCAGTTTTGACCCGGGGCAGGGGTCAGATACGCAGTATTTT. This codes for CASSFDPGQGSDTQYF. Supplemented by reference TRBV7-2 and TRBJ2-3, the full variable domain reads GAGVSQSPSNKVTEKGKDVELRCDPISGHTALYWYRQSLGQGLEFLIYFQGNSAPDKSGLPSDRFSAERTGGSVSTLTIQRTQQEDSAVYLCASSFDPGQGSDTQYFGPGTRLTVL.

The chain couples TRBV6-6 to TRBJ2-1; 8 bases are shared with TRBD2. The V gene end was trimmed by 5 bases and the J gene end by 6 bases; junction bases not matched to a gene: 9. Per the germline V gene, CDR1 is MNHNY and CDR2 is SVGAGI (reference sequence). The CDR3 runs to 15 residues. The CDR3 region is CASSTSGSGTNEQFF. The CDR3 DNA sequence: TGTGCCAGCAGTACCAGCGGGAGTGGTACCAATGAGCAGTTCTTC.

The gene calls are TRBV28 and TRBJ2-1, with D perhaps matching TRBD1 or TRBD2 (5 bases each). The CDR3 sequence is 15 residues long. Germline assignment: CDR1 MDHEN and CDR2 SYDVKM. Deletions cut 10 bases from V and 7 bases from J, with 23 bases between. CDR3 sequence reads: CATRVGDLEGNEQFF. CDR3 bases: TGTGCCACTAGGGTAGGGGATCTAGAGGGGAATGAGCAGTTCTTC.

The rearrangement uses TRBV28 and TRBJ1-2; D is perhaps TRBD1 (6 bases). This CDR3 comprises 18 residues. With 3 bases removed from V and 4 bases from J, the gap between germline ends came to 24 bases. Germline-derived CDR1 and CDR2 are MDHEN and SYDVKM. The CDR3 DNA sequence: TGTGCCAGCAGTTTTACGGAGGGAGACAGGATAATAACCTATGGCTACACCTTC. Amino acids: CASSFTEGDRIITYGYTF.

CDR3 region: CASNQGGQDNSPLHF. CDR3 sequence (DNA): TGTGCCAGCAACCAGGGGGGACAGGATAATTCACCCCTCCACTTT. The chain uses TRBV6-6 and TRBJ1-6; 8 bases align to TRBD1. The CDR3 runs to 15 residues. Unmatched junction bases numbered 7, after V lost 7 bases and J lost 5 bases. The germline gives CDR1 MNHNY, CDR2 SVGAGI (reference sequence).

The rearrangement uses TRBV5-1 and TRBJ1-2; 9 nucleotides line up with TRBD1. The CDR3 sequence is 16 residues long. The V gene's germline CDR1 is SGHRS and CDR2 YFSETQ. The J segment lost 7 bases and the V segment lost 2 bases, leaving 12 bases of the junction unmatched. CDR3 protein: CASSFIPGQGTGGYTF. For the CDR3, the DNA is TGCGCCAGCAGCTTTATTCCGGGACAGGGTACAGGTGGCTACACCTTC.

The chain links TRBV27 to TRBJ1-5; D ambiguous. V dropped 6 bases and J dropped 3 bases, with 12 bases sitting between them. The CDR3 runs to 14 residues. The germline CDR1 and CDR2 sequences are MNHEY and SMNVEV (reference sequence). DNA of the CDR3: TGTGCCAGCAGCCAACATGGACTCAATCAGCCCCAGCATTTT. Its protein product is CASSQHGLNQPQHF.